This is a list of T cell receptor beta chains from one sample in a study of blood T cell repertoires in COVID-19. Data came from immunoSEQ multiplex PCR; TCRdb stores just in-frame clones and leaves some out. The table includes roughly 120,000 clones, 55% to 75% detected once. Sequences were obtained from peripheral blood. Source of these receptors: a human donor with acute or convalescent COVID-19. The donor label of this sample is uncertain. CDR3s include the opening cysteine and the closing phenylalanine or tryptophan. Each record gives: D gene, V gene, J gene, clone size, CDR3 protein, CDR3 DNA. A D gene is named only where the DNA matches it firmly. Not every row has a clone size; where given, it reads once, few, many or a size class.

TRBD1	TRBV24-1	TRBJ2-5	-	CATSSGQGARETQYF	TGTGCCACCAGCTCGGGACAGGGGGCGCGTGAGACCCAGTACTTC
TRBD1	TRBV11-2	TRBJ1-2	-	CASSLVDRGYGYTF	TGTGCCAGCAGCTTAGTGGACAGGGGCTATGGCTACACCTTC
-	TRBV14	TRBJ1-6	once	CASSQAGLLGPPLHF	TGTGCCAGCAGCCAAGCAGGACTCCTTGGACCACCCCTCCACTTT
-	TRBV2	TRBJ1-1	-	CASRIRTVGGRDRNTEAFF	TGTGCCAGCAGGATCCGGACAGTTGGAGGCCGGGATCGAAACACTGAAGCTTTCTTT
-	TRBV2	TRBJ2-1	many	CASSHGLEQFF	TGTGCCAGCAGTCACGGTCTGGAGCAGTTCTTC
-	TRBV3-1/TRBV3-2	TRBJ1-1	many	CASSPLVGAAAFF	TGTGCCAGCAGCCCACTGGTAGGGGCCGCCGCTTTCTTT
-	TRBV7-8	TRBJ1-4	-	CASSLDGGPEKLFF	TGTGCCAGCAGCTTAGATGGGGGCCCTGAAAAACTGTTTTTT
TRBD2	TRBV6-1	TRBJ2-3	once	CASSESGGTADTQYF	TGTGCCAGCAGTGAAAGCGGGGGGACCGCAGATACGCAGTATTTT
-	TRBV7-9	TRBJ1-3	few	CASSLQYTIYF	TGTGCCAGCAGCCTTCAGTACACCATATATTTT
-	TRBV6-5	TRBJ1-2	-	CASSLQFNYGYTF	TGTGCCAGCAGCTTACAATTTAACTATGGCTACACCTTC
TRBD1	TRBV6-1	TRBJ1-4	-	CASSEVQGAFDEKLFF	TGTGCCAGCAGTGAAGTACAGGGGGCCTTCGATGAAAAACTGTTTTTT
-	TRBV10-3	TRBJ1-1	-	CAISEGRGNTEAFF	TGTGCCATCAGTGAGGGACGGGGGAACACTGAAGCTTTCTTT
TRBD1	TRBV15	TRBJ1-1	-	CATRARDRATEAFF	TGTGCCACCAGAGCCCGGGACAGGGCTACTGAAGCTTTCTTT
-	TRBV9	TRBJ2-3	-	CASSVGSRGAWGTDTQYF	TGTGCCAGCAGCGTAGGATCCCGGGGGGCGTGGGGCACAGATACGCAGTATTTT
TRBD1	TRBV5-1	TRBJ2-1	-	CASSPRDRGRGEQFF	TGCGCCAGCAGCCCCCGGGACAGGGGGCGGGGTGAGCAGTTCTTC
TRBD1	TRBV19	TRBJ1-2	-	CASGTALGGYTF	TGTGCCAGTGGGACAGCCTTGGGTGGCTACACCTTC
-	TRBV7-9	TRBJ1-4	few	CASTANTEKLFF	TGTGCCAGCACAGCAAATACTGAAAAACTGTTTTTT
-	TRBV5-6	TRBJ2-7	-	CASSLALGDYEQYF	TGTGCCAGCAGCTTGGCTCTAGGGGACTACGAGCAGTACTTC
-	TRBV6-5	TRBJ2-2	-	CATEEAGELFF	TGTGCCACCGAGGAGGCCGGGGAGCTGTTTTTT
TRBD1	TRBV5-4	TRBJ2-1	-	CASSPLGTGYYNEQFF	TGTGCCAGCAGCCCCCTTGGGACAGGGTACTACAATGAGCAGTTCTTC
TRBD1	TRBV27	TRBJ2-1	few	CASTPTGQFSDEQFF	TGTGCCAGCACCCCCACGGGACAGTTTAGCGATGAGCAGTTCTTC
-	TRBV5-1	TRBJ1-1	-	CASSFYPGVNTEAFF	TGCGCCAGCAGCTTTTATCCAGGGGTGAACACTGAAGCTTTCTTT
-	TRBV7-9	TRBJ2-5	-	CASSFSSGTHLGETQYF	TGTGCCAGCAGCTTCAGTTCCGGGACTCATCTTGGCGAGACCCAGTACTTC
-	TRBV7-7	TRBJ1-1	once	CASSRRANTEAFF	TGTGCTAGCAGCCGCAGGGCGAACACTGAAGCTTTCTTT
TRBD2	TRBV3-1/TRBV3-2	TRBJ2-7	-	CASSQEGLVSYEQYF	TGTGCCAGCAGCCAAGAAGGACTAGTCTCCTACGAGCAGTACTTC
TRBD1	TRBV29-1	TRBJ2-2	-	CSVRRIGGQGSTGELFF	TGCAGCGTTCGGCGTATTGGTGGACAGGGATCCACCGGGGAGCTGTTTTTT
TRBD1	TRBV6-5	TRBJ1-2	-	CASSYSIQGDGYTF	TGTGCCAGCAGTTACTCGATACAGGGGGATGGCTACACCTTC